A single sample gave rise to the 27 T cell receptor beta chains below, sequenced in a study of blood T cell repertoires in COVID-19. TCRdb's copy holds only in-frame clones and misses some; the assay was immunoSEQ multiplex PCR. The sample shows about 180,000 clones, about 81% of them seen only once. The specimen sequenced was peripheral blood. These receptors came from a woman of 80 years or more with COVID-19, enrolled during active disease.

The chain combines TRBV5-6 with TRBJ1-6, with 7 bases that match TRBD1. The V segment lost 5 bases and the J segment 7 bases; nucleotides outside the gene matches: 0. The CDR3 is 12 amino acids. Germline CDR1 SGHDT, CDR2 YYEEEE. DNA of the CDR3: TGTGCCAGCAGGGGACAGAATTCACCCCTCCACTTT. This encodes CASRGQNSPLHF.

The gene calls are TRBV29-1 and TRBJ2-5; 9 bases fit TRBD1. After removal of 6 bases from V and 12 bases from J, the junction contained 11 bases not matched to a gene. In germline, CDR1 is SQVTM, CDR2 ANQGSEA. The CDR3 is 12 residues long. CDR3 DNA: TGCAGCGTGGGGGAGGGACAGGGCATTAAGTACTTC. As protein: CSVGEGQGIKYF.

The gene calls are TRBV5-1 and TRBJ2-2; D is uncertain. The CDR3 totals 15 residues. Germline lookup yields CDR1 SGHRS and CDR2 YFSETQ. V shed 0 bases and J shed 4 bases, with 10 bases lying between them. This CDR3 is CASSLDPVGTGELFF. The CDR3 DNA follows: TGCGCCAGCAGCTTGGACCCAGTTGGCACCGGGGAGCTGTTTTTT.

The chain links TRBV7-9 to TRBJ2-2; D unresolved. The CDR3 length is 11 residues. The germline V gene has CDR1 SEHNR and CDR2 FQNEAQ (reference sequence). The germline V and J ends were trimmed by 5 bases and 8 bases, with 6 bases remaining between them. The CDR3 here is CASSALGELFF. The CDR3 DNA sequence: TGTGCCAGCAGCGCGCTTGGGGAGCTGTTTTTT.

The chain uses TRBV28 and TRBJ1-5, with TRBD1 as a possible D gene (5 bases). Germline V gene data show CDR1 as MDHEN and CDR2 as SYDVKM. Trimming removed 6 bases at V and 9 bases at J, with 18 bases between. The CDR3 spans 14 residues. The CDR3 sequence is CASRDAGTHGPQHF. The DNA for the CDR3 is TGTGCCAGCAGAGACGCCGGGACTCACGGGCCCCAGCATTTT.

This clone appeared a few times. CDR3 DNA: TGTGCCAGCAGTTACTCGGGGACAGCGAACACTGAAGCTTTCTTT. Amino acids: CASSYSGTANTEAFF. The chain carries TRBV6-6 and TRBJ1-1, with TRBD1 matching over 7 bases. The CDR3 is made up of 15 amino acids. The trim removed 0 bases at V and 1 base at J, leaving 2 bases unmatched. Germline CDR1 and CDR2: MNHNY and SVGAGI (reference sequence).

The chain links TRBV5-1 to TRBJ2-3; D is uncertain. The ends were cut back, 1 base at V and 5 bases at J, with 8 bases in the middle. The germline V gene encodes CDR1 SGHRS and CDR2 YFSETQ. CDR3 length: 13 residues. The CDR3 DNA is TGCGCCAGCAGCTTGTTTCTACTAGATACGCAGTATTTT. Translated: CASSLFLLDTQYF. Full variable domain (outside the CDR3, taken from reference TRBV5-1 and TRBJ2-3): KAGVTQTPRYLIKTRGQQVTLSCSPISGHRSVSWYQQTPGQGLQFLFEYFSETQRNKGNFPGRFSGRQFSNSRSEMNVSTLELGDSALYLCASSLFLLDTQYFGPGTRLTVL.

The V gene is TRBV2, the J gene TRBJ1-6; no reliable D call. The CDR3 is 13 amino acids. Between the trimmed V and J ends, which lost 8 bases and 7 bases, there was a span of 12 bases. Germline loops: CDR1 SNHLY, CDR2 FYNNEI. The CDR3 bases are TGTGCCAGCTCTGGGAGAGGGAATTCACCCCTCCACTTT. This codes for CASSGRGNSPLHF.

V usage is TRBV7-9 and J usage is TRBJ2-1; tentative D call: TRBD1 (6 bases). Trimming cost V 1 base and J 4 bases, with 8 bases left between them. CDR3 length: 14 residues. CDR1 SEHNR and CDR2 FQNEAQ come from the germline V gene (reference sequence). The CDR3 loop is CASSLDREYNEQFF. CDR3 DNA: TGTGCCAGCAGCTTAGACAGGGAATACAATGAGCAGTTCTTC.

This chain links TRBV18 with TRBJ2-3; 7 nucleotides align to TRBD1. Germline V lookup: CDR1 KGHSH, CDR2 LQKENI. V gave up 3 bases and J gave up 2 bases; unmatched junction bases: 2. The CDR3 has 14 residues. CDR3 nucleotide sequence: TGTGCCAGCTCACCCGACAGGGCCACAGATACGCAGTATTTT. Amino acids: CASSPDRATDTQYF.

The V call is TRBV5-4, the J call TRBJ1-5; TRBD1 agrees at 7 bases. CDR3 length equals 19 residues. Germline CDR1 and CDR2: SGHNT and YYREEE (reference sequence). After removal of 0 bases from V and 0 bases from J, the junction contained 12 bases not matched to a gene. CDR3 in amino acids: CASSLEGDEDRHSNQPQHF. The DNA for the CDR3 is TGTGCCAGCAGCTTGGAGGGGGATGAGGACAGGCATAGCAATCAGCCCCAGCATTTT.

DNA of the CDR3: TGTGCCAGCAGCTTAGAGGCAGGGTTTGAAGCTTTCTTT. As protein: CASSLEAGFEAFF. The rearrangement joins TRBV7-9 to TRBJ1-1, with D perhaps TRBD1 (5 bases). The V gene's germline CDR1 is SEHNR and CDR2 FQNEAQ (reference sequence). V was shortened by 1 base and J by 7 bases, with 10 bases between the two germline ends. The CDR3 length is 13 residues.

The V call is TRBV7-6, the J call TRBJ2-5, with D tentatively TRBD2 (6 bases). V lost 1 base to trimming and J lost 3 bases, with 15 bases between them. CDR3 length: 16 residues. Germline V gene sequence: CDR1 SGHVS, CDR2 FNYEAQ. The CDR3 spells CASSLDAGIVKETQYF. The CDR3 DNA is TGTGCCAGCAGCTTAGATGCGGGAATAGTAAAAGAGACCCAGTACTTC. The complete variable domain, with remaining parts taken from reference TRBV7-6 and TRBJ2-5, reads GAGVSQSPRYKVTKRGQDVALRCDPISGHVSLYWYRQALGQGPEFLTYFNYEAQQDKSGLPNDRFSAERPEGSISTLTIQRTEQRDSAMYRCASSLDAGIVKETQYFGPGTRLLVL.

V gene TRBV6-1 combines with J gene TRBJ2-2; 7 nucleotides match TRBD1. Unmatched junction bases numbered 9, after V lost 7 bases and J lost 4 bases. Germline V gives CDR1 MNHNS, CDR2 SASEGT. The CDR3 has 15 amino acids. CDR3 nucleotides: TGTGCCAGCACCTTGACAGGGACGATCACCGGGGAGCTGTTTTTT. Translation gives CASTLTGTITGELFF.

The rearrangement joins TRBV4-2 to TRBJ2-3; 11 positions match TRBD2. Germline trimming cut 0 bases from V and 6 bases from J; bases unmatched to any gene: 8. The CDR3 length is 17 residues. The germline gives CDR1 LGHNA, CDR2 YNFKEQ. CDR3 DNA: TGTGCCAGCAGCCAAGATGGTAGCGGGGGGGCCGCGGATACGCAGTATTTT. Translating gives CASSQDGSGGAADTQYF.

This rearrangement joins TRBV5-1 to TRBJ1-5; D uncertain. Trimming pared 0 bases from V and 5 bases from J, leaving 12 bases between. Germline CDR1 SGHRS, CDR2 YFSETQ. The CDR3 spans 15 residues. Here the CDR3 reads CASSLAGLGHQPQHF. The CDR3 bases are TGCGCCAGCAGCTTGGCAGGACTTGGCCATCAGCCCCAGCATTTT.

The V gene is TRBV2, the J gene TRBJ2-5; 8 nucleotides align to TRBD2. Germline CDR1 SNHLY, CDR2 FYNNEI. The CDR3 runs to 14 residues. J lost 5 bases, V lost 8 bases, and 10 bases had no gene match. The CDR3 loop reads CASVGTRAWETQYF. CDR3 sequence (DNA): TGTGCCAGCGTTGGGACTAGGGCTTGGGAGACCCAGTACTTC.

The V and J genes are TRBV27 and TRBJ2-3, with 9 positions matching TRBD2. This CDR3 spans 16 amino acids. CDR1 is MNHEY and CDR2 is SMNVEV in the germline V gene (reference sequence). The V gene end was trimmed by 6 bases and the J gene end by 3 bases; junction bases not matched to a gene: 10. CDR3 region: CASRRGGQLWTDTQYF. CDR3 DNA: TGTGCCAGCAGGCGGGGGGGACAGTTGTGGACAGATACGCAGTATTTT.

The V gene is TRBV5-4, the J gene TRBJ2-2; TRBD1 matches 8 bases. CDR1 and CDR2 (germline): SGHNT, YYREEE (reference sequence). The CDR3 consists of 17 residues. With V trimmed by 4 bases and J by 6 bases, 14 bases remained unmatched. The CDR3 DNA reads as TGTGCCAGCAGCACCCGGACAGGGAGGAGTATGGCCGGGGAGCTGTTTTTT. It specifies CASSTRTGRSMAGELFF.

This clone was picked up one time. This chain joins TRBV4-1 and TRBJ1-1; D perhaps matches TRBD1 (5 bases). The CDR3 runs 14 residues. Germline V gene lookup returns CDR1 MGHRA and CDR2 YSYEKL. The V end was cut by 3 bases, the J end by 4 bases, with 12 bases between. The CDR3 DNA reads as TGCGCCAGCAGCCAGCGGCAGGGCATCACTGAAGCTTTCTTT. The encoded protein is CASSQRQGITEAFF.

This clone was observed once. The chain couples TRBV29-1 to TRBJ2-2; weak D call: TRBD1 (6 bases). CDR3 length: 13 amino acids. Trimming removed 7 bases from V and 1 base from J, with 10 bases in between. Germline-derived CDR1 and CDR2 are SQVTM and ANQGSEA. For the CDR3, the DNA is TGCAGCGGGGGGCTAAGGAACACCGGGGAGCTGTTTTTT. Its protein product is CSGGLRNTGELFF.

J is TRBJ1-2 and V is TRBV9; 7 positions match TRBD1. The CDR3 extends over 15 amino acids. With 0 bases clipped from V and 5 bases from J, the junction kept 7 bases outside the gene matches. CDR1 and CDR2 (germline): SGDLS, YYNGEE. The CDR3 sequence: CASSVGPGGKYGYTF. The CDR3 DNA reads TGTGCCAGCAGCGTAGGGCCAGGGGGGAAATATGGCTACACCTTC.

A single count supports this clone. The J gene is TRBJ2-1, the V gene TRBV7-9; D gene uncertain. With 5 bases removed from V and 0 bases from J, the gap between germline ends came to 14 bases. Germline V gene sequence: CDR1 SEHNR, CDR2 FQNEAQ (reference sequence). The CDR3 totals 16 residues. CDR3 in amino acids: CASSPPPRSSYNEQFF. DNA for the CDR3: TGTGCCAGCAGCCCCCCCCCGAGGAGCTCCTACAATGAGCAGTTCTTC.

V gene TRBV7-2 combines with J gene TRBJ2-3; 11 bases match TRBD2. The CDR3 covers 16 residues. The germline gives CDR1 SGHTA, CDR2 FQGNSA. V shed 5 bases, J shed 0 bases, and the junction held 4 bases outside the gene matches. The CDR3 DNA is TGTGCCAGCAGCAAGACTAGCGGGGTGAGCACAGATACGCAGTATTTT. It is translated as CASSKTSGVSTDTQYF. The full variable domain, its missing parts supplied by reference TRBV7-2 and TRBJ2-3, is GAGVSQSPSNKVTEKGKDVELRCDPISGHTALYWYRQSLGQGLEFLIYFQGNSAPDKSGLPSDRFSAERTGGSVSTLTIQRTQQEDSAVYLCASSKTSGVSTDTQYFGPGTRLTVL.

The chain joins TRBV4-2 to TRBJ1-4; TRBD1 matches 9 bases. V lost 2 bases and J lost 4; bases outside the gene matches: 8. CDR1 and CDR2 from the germline V gene are LGHNA and YNFKEQ. The CDR3 length is 17 residues. The CDR3 loop is CASSQNTGGAGNEKLFF. CDR3 DNA: TGTGCCAGCAGCCAAAATACAGGGGGCGCGGGTAATGAAAAACTGTTTTTT.

This chain uses TRBV5-4 with TRBJ2-7, with 14 bases matching TRBD2. CDR1 and CDR2 (germline): SGHNT, YYREEE (reference sequence). J was trimmed by 8 bases and V by 5 bases; bases with no gene match: 12. The CDR3 is made up of 16 amino acids. The CDR3 sequence: CASRHTSGTSGSKQYF. In nucleotides, the CDR3 is TGTGCCAGCAGACACACCTCCGGGACTAGCGGGAGCAAGCAGTACTTC. The complete variable domain, with remaining parts taken from reference TRBV5-4 and TRBJ2-7, reads ETGVTQSPTHLIKTRGQQVTLRCSSQSGHNTVSWYQQALGQGPQFIFQYYREEENGRGNFPPRFSGLQFPNYSSELNVNALELDDSALYLCASRHTSGTSGSKQYFGPGTRLTVT.

The chain links TRBV14 to TRBJ2-3; D is ambiguous. This CDR3 has 12 residues. Trimming left V 1 base short and J 4 bases short, with 3 bases between. Germline V gives CDR1 SGHDN, CDR2 FVKESK. The CDR3 loop reads CASSQGADTQYF. The CDR3, as DNA: TGTGCCAGCAGCCAAGGCGCAGATACGCAGTATTTT.